The clone carrying this T cell receptor beta chain was observed many times. Its target is unknown. Read data end 3 residues before the CDR3 end; the end is taken from the germline J gene. The V gene's germline CDR1 is SNHLY and CDR2 FYNNEI. Losses at the gene ends were 2 bases for V and 8 bases for J; bases not matched to a gene: 10. The CDR3 contains 17 residues. This record comes from a study of T cell clonality in common variable immunodeficiency. Repertoires were generated with immunoSEQ multiplex PCR, while TCRdb's copy carries only in-frame clones and drops some. Recorded here are roughly 55,000 clones, none singletons. Study-wide results and limits: Shared TCRbeta clones were fewer between CVID subjects than controls. CVID subjects showed higher TCRbeta clonality than healthy controls. In common variable immunodeficiency, TCR beta chains reportedly carried fewer deletions and N-nucleotide insertions.

The sequenced material came from peripheral blood mononuclear cells. The sequence came from a person between 18 and 70 years old in good health. This rearrangement joins TRBV2 to TRBJ2-1; TRBD2 agrees at 12 bases. CDR3 in amino acids: CASSEFPSGRAKDEQFF. The CDR3 DNA, read in part, is TGTGCCAGCAGTGAATTCCCTAGCGGGAGGGCCAAGGATGAG.